A single TCR beta chain is shown here with its context. Its antigen is as yet unknown. This sample is part of a study of T cell responses to AZD1222 COVID-19 vaccine. Study-wide results and limits: Every sample of the repertoires postdated the peak T cell response. Spike regions recognized by vaccine-associated CD4 TCRs spanned the protein, led by 160-218 and 743-854.

The V and J ends lost 4 bases and 4 bases, in that order; junction bases with no gene match: 5. Germline CDR1 SGHDT, CDR2 YYEEEE. The CDR3 runs to 14 residues. Some clones are missing from TCRdb's copy, which holds only in-frame ones; the method was immunoSEQ multiplex PCR. The sample consists of around 81,000 clones, roughly 80% of them appearing once. This specimen was peripheral blood, taken on day 0 of AZD1222 vaccination. The sequence came from an adult in good health. V usage is TRBV5-6 and J usage is TRBJ2-5, with 9 positions matching TRBD1. CDR3 DNA sequence: TGTGCCAGCAGCCGGGGACAGGGTTCAGAGACCCAGTACTTC. Encoded protein: CASSRGQGSETQYF.